This T cell receptor (beta chain) is drawn from a study of a mutant IDH1 vaccine in newly diagnosed glioma. Across the study: During weeks 1, 3, 5, 7, 11, 15, 19 and 23, patients received eight vaccinations. The study started vaccination 4-6 weeks after radiotherapy alone, or with temozolomide cycles. Previous treatment comprised radiotherapy, temozolomide, or both, mostly both. Study outcomes and limitations: It seemed that pseudoprogression was not linked to changes in the top peripheral T cell clonotypes.

Libraries were prepared by immunoSEQ multiplex PCR; TCRdb keeps only in-frame clonotypes and omits some of them. The sample includes approximately 24,000 clones, around 82% seen only once; the top ten take approximately 9.5%. Of note for this clone: Antigen: not known.

This CDR3 has 13 residues. In germline, CDR1 is LNHDA, CDR2 SQIVND (reference sequence). Trimming at V came to 6 bases and at J to 7 bases, leaving 8 bases not matched to a gene. The time point: week 11, during vaccination. Topical imiquimod was applied with each vaccine dose, which held 300 ug of mutant IDH1 20-mer peptide. The clonotype comes from a woman aged 18 to 35 with glioma. This rearrangement joins TRBV19 to TRBJ1-2; TRBD1 aligns across 7 bases. This specimen consisted of PBMCs, obtained from a glioma patient whose treatment included an IDH1 peptide vaccine. Written as DNA, the CDR3 is TGTGCCAGTAGGGAGGGACAGCCGTTTGGCTACACCTTC. It translates to CASREGQPFGYTF.